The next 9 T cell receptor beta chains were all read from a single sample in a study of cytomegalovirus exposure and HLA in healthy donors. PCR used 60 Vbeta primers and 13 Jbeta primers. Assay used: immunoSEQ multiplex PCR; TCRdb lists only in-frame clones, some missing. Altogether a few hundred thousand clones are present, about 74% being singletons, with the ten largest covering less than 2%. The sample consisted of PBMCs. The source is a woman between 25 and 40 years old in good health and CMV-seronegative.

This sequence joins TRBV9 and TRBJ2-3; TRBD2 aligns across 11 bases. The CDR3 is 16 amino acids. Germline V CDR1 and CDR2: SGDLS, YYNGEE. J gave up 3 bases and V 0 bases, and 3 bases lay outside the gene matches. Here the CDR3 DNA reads TGTGCCAGCAGCGTAGAACTAGCGGGGGAAACAGATACGCAGTATTTT. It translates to CASSVELAGETDTQYF.

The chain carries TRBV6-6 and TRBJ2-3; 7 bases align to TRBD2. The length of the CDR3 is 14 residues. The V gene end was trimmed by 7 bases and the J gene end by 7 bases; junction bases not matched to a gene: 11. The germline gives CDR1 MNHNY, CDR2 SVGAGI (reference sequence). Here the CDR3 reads CASTILAEANTQYF. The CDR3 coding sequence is TGTGCCAGCACCATCCTAGCGGAGGCCAATACGCAGTATTTT.

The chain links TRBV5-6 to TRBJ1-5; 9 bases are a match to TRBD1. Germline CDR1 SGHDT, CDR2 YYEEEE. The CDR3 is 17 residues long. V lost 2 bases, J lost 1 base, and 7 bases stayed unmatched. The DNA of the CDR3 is TGTGCCAGCAGCTTACGACAGGGGGTTAGGAGCAATCAGCCCCAGCATTTT. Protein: CASSLRQGVRSNQPQHF.

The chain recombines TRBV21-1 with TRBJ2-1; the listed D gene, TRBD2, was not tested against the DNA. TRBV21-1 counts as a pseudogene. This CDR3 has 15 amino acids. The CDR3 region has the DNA TGTGCCAGCAGCAAAGAGGAGGGGCTAGGGGATGAGCAGTTCTTC. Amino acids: CASSKEEGLGDEQFF.

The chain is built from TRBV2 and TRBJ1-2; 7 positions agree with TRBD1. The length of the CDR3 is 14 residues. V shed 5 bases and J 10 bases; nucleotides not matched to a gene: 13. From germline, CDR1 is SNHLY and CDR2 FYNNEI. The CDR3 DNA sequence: TGTGCCAGCAGTATCCTGACAGGGAAAAACTACTACACCTTC. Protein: CASSILTGKNYYTF.

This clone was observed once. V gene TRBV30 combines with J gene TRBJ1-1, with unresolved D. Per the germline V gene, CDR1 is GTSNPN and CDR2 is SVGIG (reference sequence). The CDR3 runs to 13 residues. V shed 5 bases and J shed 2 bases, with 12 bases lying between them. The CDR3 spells CAWANGGNTEAFF. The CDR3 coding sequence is TGTGCCTGGGCGAACGGAGGTAACACTGAAGCTTTCTTT.

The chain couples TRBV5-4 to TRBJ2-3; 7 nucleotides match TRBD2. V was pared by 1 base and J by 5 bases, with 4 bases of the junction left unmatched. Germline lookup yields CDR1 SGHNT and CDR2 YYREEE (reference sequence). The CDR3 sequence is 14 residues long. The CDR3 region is CASSLSGDKDTQYF. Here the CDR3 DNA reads TGTGCCAGCAGCTTGAGCGGGGATAAAGATACGCAGTATTTT.

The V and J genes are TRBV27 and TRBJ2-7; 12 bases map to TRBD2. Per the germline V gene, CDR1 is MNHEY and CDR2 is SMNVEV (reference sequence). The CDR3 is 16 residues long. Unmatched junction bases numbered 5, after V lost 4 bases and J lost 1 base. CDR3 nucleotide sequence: TGTGCCAGCAGTTCCCCTAGCGGGAGGGCGTCCTACGAGCAGTACTTC. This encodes CASSSPSGRASYEQYF.

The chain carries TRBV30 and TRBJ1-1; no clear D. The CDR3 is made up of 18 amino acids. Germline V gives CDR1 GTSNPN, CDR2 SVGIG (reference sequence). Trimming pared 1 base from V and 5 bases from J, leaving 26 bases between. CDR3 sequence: CAWSGRYQALSLSTEAFF. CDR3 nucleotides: TGTGCCTGGAGTGGGAGGTACCAGGCCCTTTCCTTGAGTACTGAAGCTTTCTTT.